The 17 T cell receptor beta chains below all came from one sample that was sequenced in a study of regulatory T cells in long-lasting Graves disease. Time point noted: newly diagnosed GD, antithyroid drugs for less than 3 months. There was RNA extracted from PBMCs, and the TCR library was made from it. Combining iRepertoire HTBI primers with Arm-PCR of CDR3 regions, the authors built TCR beta libraries. TCRdb passed the multiplex PCR reads through MiXCR, listing each CDR3 protein once. The table has about 560,000 distinct CDR3 sequences, approximately 16% seen once; the top ten hold around 13%. Separately, the same data were catalogued under a study of T cells in Graves' hyperthyroidism and ophthalmopathy.

This sample comprised peripheral blood mononuclear cells (PBMCs), obtained at new diagnosis, from a patient treated with antithyroid drugs. The receptor source for this set is a man in his late teens or twenties with Graves disease.

This clonotype was picked up a small number of times. The chain is built from TRBV7-2 and TRBJ2-5, with D perhaps assigned TRBD1 or TRBD2 (6 bases each). From germline, CDR1 is SGHTA and CDR2 FQGNSA. This CDR3 comprises 14 residues. The germline V and J ends were trimmed by 5 bases and 5 bases, with 15 bases remaining between them. CDR3 coding DNA: TGTGCCAGCAGCCTGAGGGGGGCGGAGGAGACCCAGTACTTC. Protein: CASSLRGAEETQYF.

Only a few counts were recorded for this clonotype. V usage is TRBV2 and J usage is TRBJ2-3; tentatively, D is TRBD1 or TRBD2 (5 bases each). Trimming removed 7 bases from V and 6 bases from J, with 17 bases in between. Germline V gene lookup returns CDR1 SNHLY and CDR2 FYNNEI. The CDR3 runs 14 residues. The CDR3 DNA reads TGTGCCAGCACCCTGGGGTGGGGGTCGGATACGCAGTATTTT. It encodes CASTLGWGSDTQYF.

On this clonotype itself: This may arise from a read error, as a much more abundant clone is one base away. The genes are TRBV20-1 and TRBJ2-5; D remains ambiguous. Judging by the DNA end, TRBJ2-1 fits better; the J call may be wrong. CDR1 DFQATT and CDR2 SNEGSKA come from the germline V gene (reference sequence). The CDR3 extends over 14 amino acids. The CDR3 loop reads CSASSSFPSYEQFF. DNA of the CDR3: TGCAGTGCTAGCTCCAGTTTCCCCTCCTACGAGCAGTTCTTC.

The sample holds a few counts of this clonotype. Given a much more abundant clone one base away, this may be a read error. V usage is TRBV13 and J usage is TRBJ2-7, with D uncertain. The CDR3 runs to 13 residues. Germline V lookup: CDR1 PRHDT, CDR2 FYEKMQ (reference sequence). The CDR3 loop is CAGSYLGLAEQYF. The CDR3, as DNA: TGTGCCGGCAGCTACCTCGGCCTTGCCGAGCAGTACTTC.

This clonotype was recorded at least ten times. The chain carries TRBV11-2 and TRBJ2-5, with 8 bases lining up with TRBD2. V lost 5 bases and J lost 2; bases outside the gene matches: 10. The CDR3 runs 16 residues. Germline lookup yields CDR1 SGHAT and CDR2 FQNNGV. The CDR3 sequence is CASSRRETSAQETQYF. The CDR3 region has the DNA TGTGCCAGCAGCCGGCGGGAGACTAGCGCTCAAGAGACCCAGTACTTC.

This chain joins TRBV18 and TRBJ1-1; 9 positions agree with TRBD1. The CDR3 covers 16 residues. CDR1 and CDR2 from the germline V gene are KGHSH and LQKENI. V lost 4 bases and J lost 1; bases outside the gene matches: 7. The CDR3 sequence: CASSRRQGQGNTEAFF. The CDR3 coding sequence is TGTGCCAGCTCACGAAGACAGGGACAGGGGAACACTGAAGCTTTCTTT. The variable domain in full, with the rest retrieved from reference TRBV18 and TRBJ1-1, is NAGVMQNPRHLVRRRGQEARLRCSPMKGHSHVYWYRQLPEEGLKFMVYLQKENIIDESGMPKERFSAEFPKEGPSILRIQQVVRGDSAAYFCASSRRQGQGNTEAFFGQGTRLTVV.

This sequence joins TRBV14 and TRBJ2-7; tentatively, D is TRBD1 or TRBD2 (5 bases each). CDR1 is SGHDN, CDR2 FVKESK, per germline. The CDR3 runs 15 residues. V lost 9 bases to trimming and J lost 6 bases, with 24 bases between them. CDR3 loop: CASSLSRGTLREQYF. CDR3 bases: TGTGCCAGTTCGCTAAGTCGGGGCACCCTACGCGAGCAGTACTTC.

The table lists this clonotype with many counts. The V and J genes are TRBV7-6 and TRBJ2-7; the match to TRBD2 covers 11 bases. In germline, CDR1 is SGHVS, CDR2 FNYEAQ. Losses at the gene ends were 5 bases for V and 1 base for J; bases not matched to a gene: 4. CDR3 length equals 15 residues. For the CDR3, the DNA is TGTGCCAGCAGCGCCGCTAGCGGGAGGTCCTACGAGCAGTACTTC. Its translation: CASSAASGRSYEQYF.

This clonotype was detected a few times. The V call is TRBV20-1, the J call TRBJ2-2; TRBD2 might be the D (5 bases). Trimming removed 4 bases at V and 3 bases at J, with 12 bases between. The CDR3 is 14 residues long. Germline V gene lookup returns CDR1 DFQATT and CDR2 SNEGSKA (reference sequence). This chain's CDR3 is CSAKQRPDTGELFF. The CDR3 region has the DNA TGCAGTGCTAAACAGCGGCCAGACACCGGGGAGCTGTTTTTT.

Only a few counts were recorded for this clonotype. The V and J genes are TRBV7-3 and TRBJ2-3; 10 bases fit TRBD1. The CDR3 extends over 15 amino acids. Germline CDR1 is SGHTA and CDR2 is FQGTGA. The junction had 3 bases not matched to a gene; V was cut back by 5 bases and J by 1 base. CDR3 region: CASSRGTGGTDTQYF. CDR3 coding DNA: TGTGCCAGCAGCCGCGGGACAGGGGGCACAGATACGCAGTATTTT.

This clonotype was observed many times. The gene calls are TRBV7-3 and TRBJ2-4; 10 bases are shared with TRBD2. Germline loops: CDR1 SGHTA, CDR2 FQGTGA. Germline trimming cut 2 bases from V and 0 bases from J; bases unmatched to any gene: 1. The CDR3 loop spans 16 amino acids. In DNA form, the CDR3 reads TGTGCCAGCAGCTTAGCTAGCGGGGGAGCCAAAAACATTCAGTACTTC. Translated: CASSLASGGAKNIQYF.

V gene TRBV7-9 combines with J gene TRBJ2-7; 10 nucleotides align to TRBD1. Germline V gene lookup returns CDR1 SEHNR and CDR2 FQNEAQ (reference sequence). This CDR3 is 18 amino acids long. The V and J ends lost 4 bases and 6 bases, in that order; junction bases with no gene match: 18. In DNA form, the CDR3 reads TGTGCCAGCAGCTCTCTCGGCGGACAGGGGGGCCCAGAGACCGAGCAGTACTTC. Encoded protein: CASSSLGGQGGPETEQYF.

The chain carries TRBV2 and TRBJ2-5, with 9 bases lining up with TRBD2. V lost 4 bases, J lost 4 bases, and 10 bases stayed unmatched. CDR3 length: 16 amino acids. Germline CDR1 and CDR2: SNHLY and FYNNEI. CDR3 in DNA: TGTGCCAGCAGTGGGGCTAGCGGGATTTATGGAGAGACCCAGTACTTC. Its protein is CASSGASGIYGETQYF.

This clonotype has a count of ten or more. This chain links TRBV11-3 with TRBJ1-1; weak D call: TRBD1 (5 bases). From germline, CDR1 is SGHNT and CDR2 YENEEA. This CDR3 has 13 residues. Trimming left V 5 bases short and J 6 bases short, with 13 bases between. As DNA, the CDR3 is TGTGCCAGCAGCCCGGGCGACAGCCCTGAAGCTTTCTTT. Encoded protein: CASSPGDSPEAFF.

This clonotype appeared a few times. The J gene is TRBJ2-6, the V gene TRBV28; unclear D gene. V lost 3 bases, J lost 0 bases, and 9 bases lay in between. The CDR3 loop spans 16 amino acids. From germline, CDR1 is MDHEN and CDR2 SYDVKM. The CDR3 reads CASSLPGGSGANVLTF. As DNA, the CDR3 is TGTGCCAGCAGTTTGCCCGGTGGCTCTGGGGCCAACGTCCTGACTTTC. The full variable domain, completed using reference TRBV28 and TRBJ2-6, is DVKVTQSSRYLVKRTGEKVFLECVQDMDHENMFWYRQDPGLGLRLIYFSYDVKMKEKGDIPEGYSVSREKKERFSLILESASTNQTSMYLCASSLPGGSGANVLTFGAGSRLTVL.

The chain combines TRBV12-3 or TRBV12-4 with TRBJ2-6; 7 bases line up with TRBD1. V lost 4 bases, J lost 4 bases, and 10 bases stayed unmatched. This CDR3 is 17 amino acids long. CDR3 amino acids: CASSWGQGGDGANVLTF. CDR3 nucleotides: TGTGCCAGCAGTTGGGGCCAAGGGGGCGACGGGGCCAACGTCCTGACTTTC.

The V gene is TRBV20-1, the J gene TRBJ2-7, with 10 positions matching TRBD2. V lost 6 bases and J lost 4; bases outside the gene matches: 6. The CDR3 contains 13 residues. Germline V gives CDR1 DFQATT, CDR2 SNEGSKA (reference sequence). The CDR3 DNA reads as TGCAGTGCCTGGGCTAGCGGGAGTTACGAGCAGTACTTC. The encoded protein is CSAWASGSYEQYF.